This T cell receptor beta chain was sequenced in a study of blood T cell repertoires in COVID-19. Study-wide context: Spain, Italy and the United States supplied samples that represented acute and convalescent COVID-19. PBMCs, B-cell-depleted T cells, or T cells were the source of the cDNA or gDNA that made up the material.

In the authors' methods: By means of reference gene primer amplification, nucleated cell counts were estimated. Generated by immunoSEQ multiplex PCR, the TCRdb table keeps only in-frame clones and is missing some. V, J and clone size are those of that table, while D and trimming were read from the DNA. The table includes fewer than 250,000 clones, around 80% detected once. The V gene's germline CDR1 is KGHSH and CDR2 LQKENI. This CDR3 has 14 amino acids. V was cut by 3 bases and J by 5 bases, with 13 bases left in between. The V call is TRBV18, the J call TRBJ1-2, with D unclear. Specimen: peripheral blood. This clonotype was obtained from a human donor in a cohort sampled during active COVID-19. CDR3 in amino acids: CASSPAREGYGYTF. The CDR3 DNA is TGTGCCAGCTCACCGGCTCGGGAAGGGTATGGCTACACCTTC.